This T cell receptor (beta chain) came from a study of blood T cell repertoires in COVID-19. The germline gives CDR1 LGHDT, CDR2 YNNKEL (reference sequence). Trimming at V came to 3 bases and at J to 6 bases, leaving 9 bases not matched to a gene. The CDR3 has 15 residues. The table came from immunoSEQ multiplex PCR; TCRdb's copy has only in-frame clones and leaves some out. The sample lists tens of thousands of clones, approximately 90% occurring once. This clone was detected only once. The sequence was obtained from a man aged 55 to 70 with active COVID-19. Sequenced: peripheral blood. J is TRBJ1-2 and V is TRBV3-1 (or the pseudogene TRBV3-2), with 8 bases identical to TRBD1. Written as DNA, the CDR3 is TGTGCCAGCAGCCACCGACAGGGGTTGGATAATGGCTACACCTTC. Its protein is CASSHRQGLDNGYTF.